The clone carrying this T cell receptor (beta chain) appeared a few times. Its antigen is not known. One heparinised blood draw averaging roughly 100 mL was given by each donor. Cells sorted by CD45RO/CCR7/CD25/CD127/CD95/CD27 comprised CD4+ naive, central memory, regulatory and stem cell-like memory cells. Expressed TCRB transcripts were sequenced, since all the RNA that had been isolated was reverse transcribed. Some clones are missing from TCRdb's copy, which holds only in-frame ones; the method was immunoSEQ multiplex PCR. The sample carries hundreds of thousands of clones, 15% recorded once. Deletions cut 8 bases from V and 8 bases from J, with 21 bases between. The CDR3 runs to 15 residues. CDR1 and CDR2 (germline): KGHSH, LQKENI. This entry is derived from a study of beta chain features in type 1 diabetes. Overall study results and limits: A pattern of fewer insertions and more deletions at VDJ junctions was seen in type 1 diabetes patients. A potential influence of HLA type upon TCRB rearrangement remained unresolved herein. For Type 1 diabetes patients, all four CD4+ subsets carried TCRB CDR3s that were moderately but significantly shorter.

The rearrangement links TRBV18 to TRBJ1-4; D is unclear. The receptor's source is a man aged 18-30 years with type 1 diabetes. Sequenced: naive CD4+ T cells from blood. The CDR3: CASTVTFGAREKLFF. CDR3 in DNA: TGTGCCAGCACCGTCACATTTGGCGCTAGGGAAAAACTGTTTTTT.